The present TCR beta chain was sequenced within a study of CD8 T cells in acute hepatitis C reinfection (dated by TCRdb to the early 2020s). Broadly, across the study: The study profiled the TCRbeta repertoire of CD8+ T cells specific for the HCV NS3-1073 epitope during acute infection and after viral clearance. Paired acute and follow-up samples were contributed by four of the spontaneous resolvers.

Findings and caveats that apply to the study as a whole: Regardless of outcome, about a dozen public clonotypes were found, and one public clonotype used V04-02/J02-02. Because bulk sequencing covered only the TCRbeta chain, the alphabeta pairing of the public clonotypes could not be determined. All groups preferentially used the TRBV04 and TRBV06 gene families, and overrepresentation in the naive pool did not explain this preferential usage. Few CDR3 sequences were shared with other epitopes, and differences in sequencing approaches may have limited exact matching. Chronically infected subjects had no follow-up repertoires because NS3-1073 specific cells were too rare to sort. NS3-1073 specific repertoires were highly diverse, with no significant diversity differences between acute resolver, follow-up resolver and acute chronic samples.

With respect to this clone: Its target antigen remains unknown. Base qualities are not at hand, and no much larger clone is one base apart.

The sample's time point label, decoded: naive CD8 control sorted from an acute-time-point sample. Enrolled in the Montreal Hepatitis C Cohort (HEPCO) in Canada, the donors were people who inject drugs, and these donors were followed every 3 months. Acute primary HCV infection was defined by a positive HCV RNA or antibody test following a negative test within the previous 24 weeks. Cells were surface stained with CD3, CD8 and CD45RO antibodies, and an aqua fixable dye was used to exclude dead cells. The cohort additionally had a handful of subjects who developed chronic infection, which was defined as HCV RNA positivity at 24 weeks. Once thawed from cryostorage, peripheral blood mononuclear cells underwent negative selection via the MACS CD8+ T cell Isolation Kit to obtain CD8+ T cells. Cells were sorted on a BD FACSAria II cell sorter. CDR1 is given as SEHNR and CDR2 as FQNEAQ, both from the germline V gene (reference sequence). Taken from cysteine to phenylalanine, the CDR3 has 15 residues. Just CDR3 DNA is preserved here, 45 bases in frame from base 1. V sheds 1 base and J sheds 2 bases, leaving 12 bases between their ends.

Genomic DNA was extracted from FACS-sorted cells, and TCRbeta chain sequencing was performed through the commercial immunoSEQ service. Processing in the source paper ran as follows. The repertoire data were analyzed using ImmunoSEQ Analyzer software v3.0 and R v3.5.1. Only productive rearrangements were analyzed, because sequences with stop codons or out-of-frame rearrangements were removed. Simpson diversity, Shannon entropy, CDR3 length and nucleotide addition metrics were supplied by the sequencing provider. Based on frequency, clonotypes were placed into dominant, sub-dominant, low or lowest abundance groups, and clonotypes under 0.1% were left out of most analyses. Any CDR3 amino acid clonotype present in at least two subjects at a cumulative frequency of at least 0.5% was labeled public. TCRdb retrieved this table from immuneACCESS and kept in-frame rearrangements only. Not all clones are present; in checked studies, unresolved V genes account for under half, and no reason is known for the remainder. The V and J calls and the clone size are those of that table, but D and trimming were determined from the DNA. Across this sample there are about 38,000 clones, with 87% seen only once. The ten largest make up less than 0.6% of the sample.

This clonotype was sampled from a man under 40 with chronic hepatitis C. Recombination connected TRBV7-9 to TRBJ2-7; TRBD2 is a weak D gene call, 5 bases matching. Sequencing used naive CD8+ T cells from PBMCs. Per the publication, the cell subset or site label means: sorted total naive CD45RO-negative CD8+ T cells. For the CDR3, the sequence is CASSLGAAGTYEQYF. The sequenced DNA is TGTGCCAGCAGCTTAGGGGCGGCGGGTACCTACGAGCAGTACTTC.